The clone carrying this TCR beta chain came up many times. Amplified TCR beta CDR3 regions derived from RNA transcripts. TCR CDR3 regions were first amplified by RT-PCR with HTBI primers. TCRdb used MiXCR to reprocess the multiplex PCR reads, holding one entry per CDR3 protein. The data show roughly 530,000 distinct CDR3 sequences, under 20% seen once. This sample is part of a study of T cells in Graves' hyperthyroidism and ophthalmopathy. The CDR3 loop spans 14 amino acids. CDR1 and CDR2 (germline): GTSNPN, SVGIG (reference sequence). Sequencing was carried out using blood. The chain combines TRBV30 with TRBJ1-1; perhaps TRBD1 as D (6 bases). The receptor was isolated from a woman aged 18-35 years with Graves' ophthalmopathy. In DNA, the CDR3 is TGTGCTTTGGAGGAAGTAGGCAGGGGTACTGAAGCTTTCTTT. It yields the protein CALEEVGRGTEAFF.